This is a list of T cell receptor beta chains from one sample in a study of CD8 T cells in ankylosing spondylitis. Each CDR3 protein gets one entry after TCRdb re-called the 5' RACE reads with MiXCR. Of some 700,000 distinct CDR3 sequences in the sample, around 20% were seen once. Sequencing was carried out using blood, either unsorted or a sorted T cell fraction (not recorded which). These receptor sequences come from a male donor with ankylosing spondylitis. The CDR3 runs from the conserved cysteine through the conserved F or W. A D gene is named only where the DNA matches it firmly. Expanded clones get a size class; other rows say once, few or many, or leave the size out.

clone size: few; J gene: TRBJ1-2; V gene: TRBV5-1; D gene: NA; CDR3 DNA: TGCGCCAGCAGCTTAGACGGACTCTATGTTGACTACACCTTC; CDR3 protein: CASSLDGLYVDYTF
clone size: NA; J gene: TRBJ2-5; V gene: TRBV10-3; D gene: NA; CDR3 DNA: TGTGCCATCAGTGAGACAACATTTTTTAATGCGGAGACCCAGTACTTC; CDR3 protein: CAISETTFFNAETQYF
clone size: many; J gene: TRBJ2-3; V gene: TRBV6-1; D gene: NA; CDR3 DNA: TGTGCCAGCAGTGACAGAGAGAGCACAGATACGCAGTATTTT; CDR3 protein: CASSDRESTDTQYF
clone size: few; J gene: TRBJ2-1; V gene: TRBV29-1; D gene: TRBD2; CDR3 DNA: TGCAGCGCCCACCGTCAGCGGGATAAGCTATTTGGCGCCCGGGCCTCCTACAATGAGCAGTTCTTC; CDR3 protein: CSAHRQRDKLFGARASYNEQFF
clone size: NA; J gene: TRBJ1-2; V gene: TRBV20-1; D gene: NA; CDR3 DNA: TGCAGTGCTAGAGGAGGGGGGGCGAGTCAAGGCTACACCTTC; CDR3 protein: CSARGGGASQGYTF
clone size: few; J gene: TRBJ1-3; V gene: TRBV20-1; D gene: NA; CDR3 DNA: TGCAGTGCTAGAGATCCTCAATACACCATATATTTT; CDR3 protein: CSARDPQYTIYF
clone size: few; J gene: TRBJ1-5; V gene: TRBV28; D gene: NA; CDR3 DNA: TGTGCCAGCAGCACGAGTCCTAGCAATCAGCCCCAGCATTTT; CDR3 protein: CASSTSPSNQPQHF
clone size: many; J gene: TRBJ2-3; V gene: TRBV5-6; D gene: NA; CDR3 DNA: TGTGCCAGTACCGGACCTATGGGACACCCCACAGATACGCAGTATTTT; CDR3 protein: CASTGPMGHPTDTQYF
clone size: few; J gene: TRBJ1-2; V gene: TRBV15; D gene: NA; CDR3 DNA: TGTGCCACCAGCAGAGATCACAGTGGCAATGGCTACACCTTC; CDR3 protein: CATSRDHSGNGYTF
clone size: few; J gene: TRBJ2-3; V gene: TRBV10-3; D gene: NA; CDR3 DNA: TGTGCCATCAGTGAGGGTTTTTTGCCCACAGATACGCAGTATTTT; CDR3 protein: CAISEGFLPTDTQYF
clone size: few; J gene: TRBJ1-1; V gene: TRBV7-3; D gene: NA; CDR3 DNA: TGTGCCAGCAGCTTGGGGGCGGCAACTGAAGCTTTCTTT; CDR3 protein: CASSLGAATEAFF
clone size: few; J gene: TRBJ1-1; V gene: TRBV7-8; D gene: TRBD1; CDR3 DNA: TGTGCCAGCATCAAAGGGACAGGGGGCACGGGCACTGAAGCTTTCTTT; CDR3 protein: CASIKGTGGTGTEAFF
clone size: NA; J gene: TRBJ1-2; V gene: TRBV4-1; D gene: NA; CDR3 DNA: TGCGCCAGCAGCCAAGATCCGGGGGGCTCCTATGGCTACACCTTC; CDR3 protein: CASSQDPGGSYGYTF
clone size: few; J gene: TRBJ2-1; V gene: TRBV11-2; D gene: NA; CDR3 DNA: TGTGCCAGCAGAACCCTTGAGGCCTCCTACAATGAGCAGTTCTTC; CDR3 protein: CASRTLEASYNEQFF
clone size: many; J gene: TRBJ1-5; V gene: TRBV29-1; D gene: NA; CDR3 DNA: TGCAGCCTTGTCGTACAGGGTTGCGATCAGCCCCAGCATTTT; CDR3 protein: CSLVVQGCDQPQHF
clone size: NA; J gene: TRBJ2-5; V gene: TRBV11-2; D gene: TRBD2; CDR3 DNA: TGTGCCAGCAGCCATCGGGGGGCTAGCGGGAGAAGGCAAGAGACCCAGTACTTC; CDR3 protein: CASSHRGASGRRQETQYF
clone size: few; J gene: TRBJ2-1; V gene: TRBV4-2; D gene: NA; CDR3 DNA: TGTGCCAGCAGCCAAGAACCGGGAGAGTACAATGAGCAGTTCTTC; CDR3 protein: CASSQEPGEYNEQFF
clone size: many; J gene: TRBJ1-1; V gene: TRBV20-1; D gene: NA; CDR3 DNA: TGCAGTGCTAGAGATCAGGTCAGGAACACTGAAGCTTTCTTT; CDR3 protein: CSARDQVRNTEAFF
clone size: NA; J gene: TRBJ1-2; V gene: TRBV7-2; D gene: TRBD1; CDR3 DNA: TGTGCCAGCAGCTTAGAGATGAGGGGGCTGAACTATGGCTACACCTTC; CDR3 protein: CASSLEMRGLNYGYTF
clone size: few; J gene: TRBJ2-3; V gene: TRBV29-1; D gene: NA; CDR3 DNA: TGCAGCGTTGAAAGGGATAAAGATACGCAGTATTTT; CDR3 protein: CSVERDKDTQYF
clone size: NA; J gene: TRBJ2-3; V gene: TRBV10-3; D gene: TRBD2; CDR3 DNA: TGTGCCCATCGGAGCGGGAGGACAGATACGCAGTATTTT; CDR3 protein: CAHRSGRTDTQYF
clone size: NA; J gene: TRBJ2-1; V gene: TRBV24-1; D gene: TRBD2; CDR3 DNA: TGTGCCACCAGTGAACGGGGGGGTGGGGCCTACAATGAGCAGTTCTTC; CDR3 protein: CATSERGGGAYNEQFF